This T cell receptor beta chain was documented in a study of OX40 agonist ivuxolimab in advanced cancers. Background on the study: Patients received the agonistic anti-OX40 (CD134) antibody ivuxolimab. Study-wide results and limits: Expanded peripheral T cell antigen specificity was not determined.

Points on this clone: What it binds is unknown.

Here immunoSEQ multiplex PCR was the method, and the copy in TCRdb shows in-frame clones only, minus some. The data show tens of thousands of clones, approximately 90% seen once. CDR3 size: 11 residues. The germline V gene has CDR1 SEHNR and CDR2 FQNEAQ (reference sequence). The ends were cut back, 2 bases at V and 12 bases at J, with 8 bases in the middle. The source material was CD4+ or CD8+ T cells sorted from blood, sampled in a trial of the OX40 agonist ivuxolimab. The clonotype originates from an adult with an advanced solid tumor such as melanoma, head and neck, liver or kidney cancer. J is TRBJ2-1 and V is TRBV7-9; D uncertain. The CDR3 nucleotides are TGTGCCAGCAGCTTAAATCCGCCGCAGTTCTTC. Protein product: CASSLNPPQFF.